This T cell receptor beta chain derives from a study of T and B cells in COVID-19 patients. Findings and caveats of the study: Clonality of TRB repertoires was high in active COVID-19; recovery brought above-healthy diversity and richness.

Multiplex PCR with BIOMED2 TRB-A/B primer pools amplified TRB rearrangements. TCRdb used MiXCR to reprocess the multiplex PCR reads, holding one entry per CDR3 protein. The sample includes about 21,000 distinct CDR3 sequences, around 30% of them seen just once. The sample holds many counts of this clonotype. Its antigen is unidentified. From blood, about 220-500 ng of genomic DNA served as TRB template. The germline V gene encodes CDR1 GTSNPN and CDR2 SVGIG (reference sequence). CDR3 length: 15 amino acids. Deletions cut 0 bases from V and 2 bases from J, with 14 bases between. This chain uses TRBV30 with TRBJ2-7, with D possibly being TRBD1 (5 bases). The clonotype originates from a human donor who had recovered from COVID-19. Sample: blood. The CDR3 DNA sequence: TGTGCCTGGAGTGTACAACGGACAAAAGCCTACGAGCAGTACTTC. Protein product: CAWSVQRTKAYEQYF.